This T cell receptor (beta chain) comes out of a study of radiation and T cells in renal cell carcinoma. Of note for this clone: Its target is not known.

Study-wide results and limits: In blood, top tumor clones expanded by 2 weeks, shrinking by 4. No pretreatment tumor biopsies were available for baseline clonotypes.

Germline CDR1 is SGHRS and CDR2 is YFSETQ. The germline V and J ends were trimmed by 2 bases and 1 base, with 9 bases remaining between them. The CDR3 is 14 residues long. The time point: blood 4 weeks post-SBRT, at nephrectomy. This sample's treatment: 15 Gy SBRT to primary tumor, nephrectomy 4 weeks later. After SBRT, blood was collected at 2 and 4 weeks, plus baseline. The tumor was a clear cell renal cell carcinoma. TCRdb keeps only in-frame clones here, not all; method: immunoSEQ multiplex PCR. The table includes roughly 64,000 clones, 65% to 80% detected once. The chain couples TRBV5-1 to TRBJ1-2; the D gene is possibly TRBD1 (5 bases). The material was blood, obtained from a patient whose treatment included radiotherapy and nephrectomy. This clonotype originated in a man aged 55 to 70 with renal cell carcinoma. The CDR3 loop reads CASSFGAYNYGYTF. CDR3 in DNA: TGCGCCAGCAGCTTCGGGGCATATAACTATGGCTACACCTTC.